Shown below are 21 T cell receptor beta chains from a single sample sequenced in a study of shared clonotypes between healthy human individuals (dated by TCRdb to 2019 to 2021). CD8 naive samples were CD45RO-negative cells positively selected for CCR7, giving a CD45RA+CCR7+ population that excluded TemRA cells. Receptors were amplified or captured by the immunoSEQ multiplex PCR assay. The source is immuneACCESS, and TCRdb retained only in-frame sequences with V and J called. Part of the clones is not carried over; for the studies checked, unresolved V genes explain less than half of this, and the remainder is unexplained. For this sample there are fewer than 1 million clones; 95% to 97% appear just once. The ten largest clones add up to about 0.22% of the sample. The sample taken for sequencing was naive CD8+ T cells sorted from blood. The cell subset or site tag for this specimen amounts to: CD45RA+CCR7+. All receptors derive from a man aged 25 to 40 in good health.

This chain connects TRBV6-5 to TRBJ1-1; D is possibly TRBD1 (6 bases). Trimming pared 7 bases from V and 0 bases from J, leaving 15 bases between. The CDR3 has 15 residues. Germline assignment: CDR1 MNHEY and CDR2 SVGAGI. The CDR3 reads CASKNRALMNTEAFF. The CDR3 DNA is TGTGCCAGCAAAAACAGGGCACTTATGAACACTGAAGCTTTCTTT.

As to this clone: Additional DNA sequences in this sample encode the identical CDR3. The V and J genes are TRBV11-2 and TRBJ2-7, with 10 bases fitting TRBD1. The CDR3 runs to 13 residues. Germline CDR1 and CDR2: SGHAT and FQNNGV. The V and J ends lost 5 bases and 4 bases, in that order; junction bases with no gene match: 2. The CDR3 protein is CASSLDRGYEQYF. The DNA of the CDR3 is TGTGCCAGCAGCCTGGACAGGGGGTACGAGCAGTACTTC.

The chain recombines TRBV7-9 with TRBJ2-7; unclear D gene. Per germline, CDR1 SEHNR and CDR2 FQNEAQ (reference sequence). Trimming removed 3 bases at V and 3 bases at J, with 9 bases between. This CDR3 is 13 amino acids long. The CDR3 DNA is TGTGCCAGCAGCTTTCTGGTAAACTACGAGCAGTACTTC. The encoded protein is CASSFLVNYEQYF.

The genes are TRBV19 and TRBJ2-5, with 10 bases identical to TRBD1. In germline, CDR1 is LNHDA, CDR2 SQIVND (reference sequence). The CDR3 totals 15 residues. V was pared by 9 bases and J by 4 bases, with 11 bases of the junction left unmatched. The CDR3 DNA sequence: TGTGCCAGCCAATCCGGGACAGGGGCATCAGAGACCCAGTACTTC. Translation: CASQSGTGASETQYF.

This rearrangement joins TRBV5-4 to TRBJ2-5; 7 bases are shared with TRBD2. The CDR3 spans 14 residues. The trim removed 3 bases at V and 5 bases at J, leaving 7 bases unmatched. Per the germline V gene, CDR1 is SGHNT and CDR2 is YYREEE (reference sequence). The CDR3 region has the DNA TGTGCCAGCAGCTACAGCGGGGCTTGGGAGACCCAGTACTTC. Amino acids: CASSYSGAWETQYF.

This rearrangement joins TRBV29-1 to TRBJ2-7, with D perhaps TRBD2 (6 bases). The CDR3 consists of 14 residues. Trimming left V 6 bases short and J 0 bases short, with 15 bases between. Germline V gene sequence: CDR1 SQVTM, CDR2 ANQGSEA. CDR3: CSVGASASSYEQYF. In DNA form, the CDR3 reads TGCAGCGTCGGAGCTAGCGCGAGCTCCTACGAGCAGTACTTC.

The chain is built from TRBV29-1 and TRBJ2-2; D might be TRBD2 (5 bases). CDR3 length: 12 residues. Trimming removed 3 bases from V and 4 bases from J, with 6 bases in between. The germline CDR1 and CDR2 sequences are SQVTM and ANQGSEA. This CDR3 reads CSVEEVTGELFF. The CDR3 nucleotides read TGCAGCGTTGAGGAGGTCACCGGGGAGCTGTTTTTT.

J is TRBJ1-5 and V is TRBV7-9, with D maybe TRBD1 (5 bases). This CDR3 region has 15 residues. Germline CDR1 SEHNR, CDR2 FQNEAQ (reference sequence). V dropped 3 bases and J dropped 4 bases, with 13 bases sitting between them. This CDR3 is CASSFSREGNQPQHF. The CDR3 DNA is TGTGCCAGCAGCTTTTCCAGGGAAGGAAATCAGCCCCAGCATTTT.

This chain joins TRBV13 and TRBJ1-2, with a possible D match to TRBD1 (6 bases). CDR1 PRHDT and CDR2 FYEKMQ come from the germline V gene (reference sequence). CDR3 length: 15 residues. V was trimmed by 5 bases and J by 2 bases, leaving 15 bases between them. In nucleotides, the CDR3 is TGTGCCAGCAGCCCCCCGGGGAGGGGGAACTATGGCTACACCTTC. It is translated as CASSPPGRGNYGYTF.

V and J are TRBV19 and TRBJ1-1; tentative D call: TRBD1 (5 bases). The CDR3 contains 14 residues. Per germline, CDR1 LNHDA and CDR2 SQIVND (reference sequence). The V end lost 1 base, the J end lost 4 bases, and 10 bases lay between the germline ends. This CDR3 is CASSIGAGTTEAFF. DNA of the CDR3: TGTGCCAGTAGTATAGGAGCAGGGACCACTGAAGCTTTCTTT.

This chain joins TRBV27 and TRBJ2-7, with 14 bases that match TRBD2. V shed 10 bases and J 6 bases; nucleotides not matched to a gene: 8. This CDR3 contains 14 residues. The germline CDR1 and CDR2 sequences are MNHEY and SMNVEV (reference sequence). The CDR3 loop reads CATSGTSGRGEQYF. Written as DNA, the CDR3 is TGTGCCACCTCCGGGACTAGCGGGAGAGGCGAGCAGTACTTC.

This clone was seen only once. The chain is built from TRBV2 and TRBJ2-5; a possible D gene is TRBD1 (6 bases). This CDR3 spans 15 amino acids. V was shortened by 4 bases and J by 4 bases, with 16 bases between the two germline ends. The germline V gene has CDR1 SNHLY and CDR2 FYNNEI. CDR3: CASSGGQIRRETQYF. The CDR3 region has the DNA TGTGCCAGCAGTGGCGGACAGATACGTCGAGAGACCCAGTACTTC.

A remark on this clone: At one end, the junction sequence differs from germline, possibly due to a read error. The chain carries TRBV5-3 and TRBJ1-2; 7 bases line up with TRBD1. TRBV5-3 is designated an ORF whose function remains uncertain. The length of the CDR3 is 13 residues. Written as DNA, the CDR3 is TGTGCCAGCAGCTTGGAGGGACAGACTGGCTACACCTTC. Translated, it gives CASSLEGQTGYTF.

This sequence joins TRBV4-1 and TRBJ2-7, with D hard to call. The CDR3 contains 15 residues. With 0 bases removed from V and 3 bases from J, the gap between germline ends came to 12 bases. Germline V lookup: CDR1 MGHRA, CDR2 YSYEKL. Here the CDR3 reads CASSQEEIRSYEQYF. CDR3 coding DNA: TGCGCCAGCAGCCAAGAGGAAATTCGGAGCTACGAGCAGTACTTC.

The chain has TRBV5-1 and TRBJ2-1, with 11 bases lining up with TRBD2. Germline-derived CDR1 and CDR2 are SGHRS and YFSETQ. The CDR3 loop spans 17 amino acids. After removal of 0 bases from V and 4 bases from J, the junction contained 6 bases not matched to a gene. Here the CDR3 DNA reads TGCGCCAGCAGCTTGGTTCTAGCGGGAGGACCTTACAATGAGCAGTTCTTC. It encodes CASSLVLAGGPYNEQFF.

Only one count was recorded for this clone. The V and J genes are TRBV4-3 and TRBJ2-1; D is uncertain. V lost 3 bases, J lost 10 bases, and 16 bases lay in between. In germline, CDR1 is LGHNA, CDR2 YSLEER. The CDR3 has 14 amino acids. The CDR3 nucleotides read TGCGCCAGCAGCCATTCACTGACTGCAGTCGAGCAGTTCTTC. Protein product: CASSHSLTAVEQFF.

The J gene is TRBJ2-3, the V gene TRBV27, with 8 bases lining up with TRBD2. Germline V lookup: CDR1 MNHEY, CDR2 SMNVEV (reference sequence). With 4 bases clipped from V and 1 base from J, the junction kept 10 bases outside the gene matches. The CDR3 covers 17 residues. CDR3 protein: CASSYQTLTSGTDTQYF. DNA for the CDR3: TGTGCCAGCAGTTACCAAACGTTGACTAGCGGCACAGATACGCAGTATTTT.

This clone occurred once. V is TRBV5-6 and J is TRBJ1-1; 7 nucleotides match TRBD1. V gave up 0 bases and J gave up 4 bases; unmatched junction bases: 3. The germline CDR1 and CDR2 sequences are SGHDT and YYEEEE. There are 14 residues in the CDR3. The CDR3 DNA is TGTGCCAGCAGCTTGGCTCAGGGGGTCACTGAAGCTTTCTTT. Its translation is CASSLAQGVTEAFF.

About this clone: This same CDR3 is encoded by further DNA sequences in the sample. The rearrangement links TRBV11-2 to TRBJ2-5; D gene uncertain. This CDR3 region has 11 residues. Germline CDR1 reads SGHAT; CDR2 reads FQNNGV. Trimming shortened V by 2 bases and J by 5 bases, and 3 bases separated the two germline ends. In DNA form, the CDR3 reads TGTGCCAGCAGCTTACTTGAGACCCAGTACTTC. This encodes CASSLLETQYF.

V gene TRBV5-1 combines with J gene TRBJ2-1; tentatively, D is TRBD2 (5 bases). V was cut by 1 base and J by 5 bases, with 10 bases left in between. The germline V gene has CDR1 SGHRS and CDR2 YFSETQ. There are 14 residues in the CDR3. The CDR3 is CASSLFSEDNEQFF. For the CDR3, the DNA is TGCGCCAGCAGCTTGTTTAGCGAAGACAATGAGCAGTTCTTC.

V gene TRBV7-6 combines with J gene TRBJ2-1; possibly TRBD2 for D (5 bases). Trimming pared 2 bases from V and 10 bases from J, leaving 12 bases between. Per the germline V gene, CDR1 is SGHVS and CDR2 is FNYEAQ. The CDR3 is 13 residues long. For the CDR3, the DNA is TGTGCCAGCAGCTTATCGGGGTCAACCGAGCAGTTCTTC. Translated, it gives CASSLSGSTEQFF.